This T cell receptor (beta chain) stems from a study of blood T cell repertoires in COVID-19. Study context: Specimens from acute and convalescent COVID-19 originated in the United States, Italy and Spain. Sources were T cells, B-cell-depleted T cells, or PBMCs; the material itself was cDNA or gDNA.

Authors' data handling: Reference gene primer amplification in the assay estimated nucleated cell counts. The assay was immunoSEQ multiplex PCR, and TCRdb's table has in-frame clones only and misses some. The V and J calls and clone size were taken over from that table, and D and trimming were inferred from the DNA. The data hold roughly 250,000 clones, with nearly 85% observed a single time. Sequenced input: peripheral blood. The source of this sequence is a human donor in a cohort sampled during active COVID-19.

CDR3 coding DNA: TGTGCCAGCACCCCGGGACAGAGCACAGATACGCAGTATTTT. It specifies CASTPGQSTDTQYF. The V call is TRBV2, the J call TRBJ2-3; 7 bases line up with TRBD1. The CDR3 is made up of 14 amino acids. V lost 7 bases and J lost 0; bases outside the gene matches: 4. Germline values: CDR1 SNHLY, CDR2 FYNNEI. The whole variable domain, filled in from reference TRBV2 and TRBJ2-3, reads EPEVTQTPSHQVTQMGQEVILRCVPISNHLYFYWYRQILGQKVEFLVSFYNNEISEKSEIFDDQFSVERPDGSNFTLKIRSTKLEDSAMYFCASTPGQSTDTQYFGPGTRLTVL.